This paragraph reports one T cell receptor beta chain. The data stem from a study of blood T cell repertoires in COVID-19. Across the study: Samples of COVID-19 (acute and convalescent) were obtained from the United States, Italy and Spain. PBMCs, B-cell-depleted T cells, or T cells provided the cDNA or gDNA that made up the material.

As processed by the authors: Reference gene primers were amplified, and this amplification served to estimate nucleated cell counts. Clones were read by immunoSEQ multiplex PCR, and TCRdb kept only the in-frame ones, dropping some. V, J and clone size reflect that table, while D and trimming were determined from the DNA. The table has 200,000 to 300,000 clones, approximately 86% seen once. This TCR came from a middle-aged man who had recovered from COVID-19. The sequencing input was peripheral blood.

This chain's CDR3 is CSASGLAGGPTDTQYF. The CDR3 coding sequence is TGCAGTGCTAGTGGACTAGCGGGGGGGCCGACAGATACGCAGTATTTT. The chain employs TRBV20-1 and TRBJ2-3; 15 bases are shared with TRBD2. Germline CDR1 reads DFQATT; CDR2 reads SNEGSKA (reference sequence). With 3 bases clipped from V and 3 bases from J, the junction kept 4 bases outside the gene matches. The CDR3 consists of 16 residues.